Sequencing of this T cell receptor beta chain was carried out in a study of T-cell memory formation after mild COVID-19. Broader study findings: CD4/CD8 balance characterized clones contracting day 15 to 85, and CD4+ skew characterized later expanders. CD4+ clones that contracted lay mainly in CM and EM; CD8+ ones lay in EMRA.

Germline lookup yields CDR1 SGHTA and CDR2 FQGNSA. The J segment lost 5 bases and the V segment lost 0 bases, leaving 2 bases of the junction unmatched. The length of the CDR3 is 15 residues. Amplification by 5'RACE using constant-segment primers produced TCR alpha and TCR beta cDNA libraries that carried sample barcodes and UMIs. TCRdb ran MiXCR on the 5' RACE reads and lists one entry per CDR3 protein. This table has 550,000 to 650,000 distinct CDR3 sequences, roughly 17% appearing once. This clonotype was recorded many times. Its cognate antigen is unknown. The specimen was PBMCs or a T cell subset sorted from them (not recorded which). This clonotype was obtained from an adult woman who had mild COVID-19 (a few samples of this study predate the infection). Cell type and time point are not known. The chain recombines TRBV7-2 with TRBJ2-1; TRBD2 agrees at 9 bases. CDR3: CASSLAAGGHNEQFF. DNA for the CDR3: TGTGCCAGCAGCTTAGCGGCGGGGGGGCACAATGAGCAGTTCTTC.